This entry is about one T cell receptor (beta chain). Its target is not known. The study ran its PCR with 60 Vbeta and 13 Jbeta primers. Using immunoSEQ multiplex PCR, the repertoire was profiled, and TCRdb retains in-frame clones only, with some absent. The sample contains around 54,000 clones, 80% of which appear only once. This sample was included in a study of cytomegalovirus exposure and HLA in healthy donors. Points from the study as a whole: In a later analysis, a missense DCLRE1C variant was linked to TCR beta V- and J-gene trimming. From TCR beta sequences, most subjects' HLA-A and HLA-B alleles were reportedly predicted accurately. Donors were assumed by presence/absence analyses to have roughly uniform sequencing depth. Later analysis identified several of the most significant clusters that appeared linked to common viral pathogens.

The CDR3 sequence is 17 residues long. CDR1 and CDR2 (germline): SGDLS, YYNGEE. V was pared by 0 bases and J by 2 bases, with 4 bases of the junction left unmatched. The sequence was collected from a man younger than 45 in good health and CMV-seropositive. The V call is TRBV9, the J call TRBJ2-3; the match to TRBD2 covers 12 bases. The sequencing sample was made of PBMCs. As DNA, the CDR3 is TGTGCCAGCAGCGTAGGACTAGCGGGGGTTTCCACAGATACGCAGTATTTT. This encodes CASSVGLAGVSTDTQYF.